Listed here are 7 T cell receptor beta chains from one sample, sequenced in a study of shared clonotypes between healthy human individuals. Sequenced by immunoSEQ multiplex PCR; TCRdb stores in-frame clones only, minus some. The sample comprises hundreds of thousands of clones, around 75% of which are singletons, and over 10% rests with the top ten. The sample comprised PBMCs. Receptors were obtained from a woman aged 35 to 49 in good health. Some clones in this sample may be carry-over from other donors' samples.

The genes are TRBV5-6 and TRBJ2-7; a weak D match, TRBD2 (6 bases). Deletions cut 0 bases from V and 3 bases from J, with 16 bases between. The CDR3 has 16 residues. From germline, CDR1 is SGHDT and CDR2 YYEEEE. CDR3 protein: CASSLGVAVADYEQYF. The CDR3, as DNA: TGTGCCAGCAGCTTGGGAGTAGCGGTTGCCGACTACGAGCAGTACTTC.

The genes are TRBV12-5 and TRBJ1-1; tentatively, D is TRBD1 (6 bases). Germline CDR1 LGHNT, CDR2 FRNRAP. Trimming shortened V by 0 bases and J by 3 bases, and 20 bases separated the two germline ends. This CDR3 is built from 18 residues. The CDR3 DNA sequence: TGTGCTAGTGGTTTGGTAACGTCTTGGGGGGCGAGTTACACTGAAGCTTTCTTT. It is translated as CASGLVTSWGASYTEAFF.

The V call is TRBV29-1, the J call TRBJ2-4, with 8 positions matching TRBD1. Germline V CDR1 and CDR2: SQVTM, ANQGSEA. The CDR3 contains 13 residues. J lost 9 bases, V lost 1 base, and 5 bases had no gene match. This CDR3 is CSVEARGPVIQYF. In nucleotides, the CDR3 is TGCAGCGTTGAAGCCAGGGGGCCCGTCATTCAGTACTTC. Full variable domain (remainder filled in from reference TRBV29-1 and TRBJ2-4): SAVISQKPSRDICQRGTSLTIQCQVDSQVTMMFWYRQQPGQSLTLIATANQGSEATYESGFVIDKFPISRPNLTFSTLTVSNMSPEDSSIYLCSVEARGPVIQYFGAGTRLSVL.

In the case of this clone: A junction boundary mismatches the germline segment, possibly from a read error. This rearrangement joins TRBV28 to TRBJ2-1; D is possibly TRBD1 or TRBD2 (5 bases each). The CDR3 spans 12 residues. Germline V gene sequence: CDR1 MDHEN, CDR2 SYDVKM. CDR3 coding DNA: TGTGCCAGCAGTCACCAGGGCTTAGGCGGGCTCTTC. As protein: CASSHQGLGGLF.

The chain joins TRBV2 to TRBJ2-7; perhaps TRBD1 as D (6 bases). Trimming pared 8 bases from V and 0 bases from J, leaving 14 bases between. Germline assignment: CDR1 SNHLY and CDR2 FYNNEI. The CDR3 is 14 residues long. CDR3 residues: CASGRRDTSYEQYF. In DNA form, the CDR3 reads TGTGCCAGCGGGCGTCGGGACACCTCCTACGAGCAGTACTTC.

The CDR3 spells CASSLLRGSEQFF. As DNA, the CDR3 is TGTGCCAGCAGCTTACTCCGGGGGTCTGAGCAGTTCTTC. The chain uses TRBV11-1 and TRBJ2-1; D might be TRBD2 (6 bases). Germline V lookup: CDR1 SGHAT, CDR2 FQDESV (reference sequence). V lost 2 bases, J lost 9 bases, and 11 bases lay in between. The CDR3 extends over 13 amino acids.

The chain employs TRBV29-1 and TRBJ1-5, with 9 bases fitting TRBD1. The germline V gene encodes CDR1 SQVTM and CDR2 ANQGSEA. This CDR3 contains 14 residues. The ends lost 6 bases at V and 3 bases at J; junction bases unmatched: 6. The CDR3 protein is CSVTTGGFNQPQHF. The CDR3 bases are TGCAGCGTAACCACAGGGGGCTTCAATCAGCCCCAGCATTTT.